Below are 16 T cell receptor beta chains sequenced from a single sample in a study of T cell repertoires in cytomegalovirus infection. TCRdb reanalysed the reads using MiXCR and keeps one entry per CDR3 protein. The data hold hundreds of thousands of distinct CDR3 sequences, with around 30% observed a single time. Antigens of these TCRs are unknown. The sequences come from cultured CD8+ T cells from PBMCs, collected from culture after CMV antigen stimulation. Every receptor here comes from a human donor in good health (CMV status not recorded). Some clones in this sample may be carry-over from other donors' samples.

This chain connects TRBV3-1 to TRBJ2-1; D ambiguous. In germline, CDR1 is LGHDT, CDR2 YNNKEL (reference sequence). V lost 0 bases, J lost 2 bases, and 8 bases lay in between. This CDR3 is built from 15 residues. This chain's CDR3 is CASSQDLGAYNEQFF. As DNA, the CDR3 is TGTGCCAGCAGCCAAGATCTAGGAGCCTACAATGAGCAGTTCTTC.

There are a few counts of this clonotype. The chain is built from TRBV7-9 and TRBJ1-3, with a weak D call TRBD1 (5 bases). Trimming pared 6 bases from V and 0 bases from J, leaving 27 bases between. CDR1 is SEHNR and CDR2 is FQNEAQ in the germline V gene (reference sequence). CDR3 length equals 20 residues. The CDR3 loop is CASRLRDPTVRKSSGNTIYF. CDR3 nucleotide sequence: TGTGCCAGCAGGCTACGGGACCCCACTGTTCGGAAAAGCTCTGGAAACACCATATATTTT.

The chain employs TRBV6-6 and TRBJ2-5; D may be TRBD1 (5 bases). The CDR3 runs 13 residues. Trimming left V 9 bases short and J 0 bases short, with 11 bases between. Germline V gives CDR1 MNHNY, CDR2 SVGAGI (reference sequence). The CDR3, as DNA: TGTGCCAGGGGGCAGCCCTACCAAGAGACCCAGTACTTC. It specifies CARGQPYQETQYF.

A few counts support this clonotype. This rearrangement joins TRBV7-3 to TRBJ1-1; weak D call: TRBD1 (6 bases). With 5 bases removed from V and 6 bases from J, the gap between germline ends came to 13 bases. This CDR3 has 13 residues. Germline V gene lookup returns CDR1 SGHTA and CDR2 FQGTGA. CDR3 nucleotide sequence: TGTGCCAGCAGCAGCCCGGGACACCCTGAAGCTTTCTTT. It is translated as CASSSPGHPEAFF.

Points on this clonotype: A read error may account for a junction end that differs from germline. This chain joins TRBV19 and TRBJ2-1, with unresolved D. The V gene's germline CDR1 is LNHDA and CDR2 SQIVND (reference sequence). There are 14 residues in the CDR3. The CDR3 bases are TGTGCCACTAGTATAACGGTATCCTACAATGAGCAGTTCTTC. Protein: CATSITVSYNEQFF.

The V gene is TRBV4-1, the J gene TRBJ2-3, with 7 bases identical to TRBD1. The trim removed 4 bases at V and 2 bases at J, leaving 9 bases unmatched. The CDR3 runs 16 residues. Germline V gene lookup returns CDR1 MGHRA and CDR2 YSYEKL. The CDR3 sequence is CASSPRGQSDTDTQYF. The DNA for the CDR3 is TGCGCCAGCAGCCCCCGGGGACAGTCCGACACAGATACGCAGTATTTT.

This chain uses TRBV14 with TRBJ1-6; D is unclear. Trimming pared 2 bases from V and 0 bases from J, leaving 5 bases between. CDR1 and CDR2 (germline): SGHDN, FVKESK. This CDR3 spans 15 amino acids. The CDR3 nucleotides are TGTGCCAGCAGCCAATGGAGCTCCTATAATTCACCCCTCCACTTT. Amino acid sequence: CASSQWSSYNSPLHF.

The rearrangement uses TRBV6-1 and TRBJ1-2; D is unclear. There are 15 residues in the CDR3. Per germline, CDR1 MNHNS and CDR2 SASEGT. The V and J ends lost 6 bases and 4 bases respectively, with 18 bases between them. The DNA for the CDR3 is TGTGCCAGCAGGAAGAACCGAGAGCTACTCTATGGCTACACCTTC. This encodes CASRKNRELLYGYTF.

The chain has TRBV11-2 and TRBJ2-7; D may be TRBD1 or TRBD2 (5 bases each). The CDR3 has 15 residues. V gave up 5 bases and J gave up 2 bases, with 16 bases separating them. Germline CDR1 is SGHAT and CDR2 is FQNNGV. CDR3 loop: CASSQWDLATYEQYF. CDR3 in DNA: TGTGCCAGCAGCCAGTGGGACCTCGCCACCTACGAGCAGTACTTC.

Only a few counts were recorded for this clonotype. V and J are TRBV20-1 and TRBJ1-5; maybe TRBD1 (5 bases). Germline CDR1 is DFQATT and CDR2 is SNEGSKA (reference sequence). The ends were cut back, 0 bases at V and 7 bases at J, with 13 bases in the middle. CDR3 length: 14 amino acids. Here the CDR3 DNA reads TGCAGTGCTAGAGATAGGCAGGGAGGCCAGCCCCAGCATTTT. The encoded protein is CSARDRQGGQPQHF.

This clonotype was seen many times. The CDR3 protein is CASSPPRVQPQHF. CDR3 sequence (DNA): TGTGCCAGCAGCCCCCCGAGGGTACAGCCCCAGCATTTT. The chain uses TRBV7-2 and TRBJ1-5, with D unresolved. The germline V and J ends were trimmed by 5 bases and 7 bases, with 12 bases remaining between them. The CDR3 loop spans 13 amino acids. From germline, CDR1 is SGHTA and CDR2 FQGNSA.

This clonotype was seen at least ten times. The rearrangement joins TRBV5-4 to TRBJ2-1; D gene unclear. Between the trimmed V and J ends, which lost 5 bases and 5 bases, there was a span of 17 bases. Germline lookup yields CDR1 SGHNT and CDR2 YYREEE (reference sequence). The CDR3 contains 15 residues. The CDR3 coding sequence is TGTGCCAGCAGTTCTCTCCAGGCATCAAACAATGAGCAGTTCTTC. This gives the protein CASSSLQASNNEQFF.

This clonotype turned up a few times. This chain uses TRBV6-6 with TRBJ2-3; tentative D call: TRBD2 (7 bases). This CDR3 comprises 18 residues. V lost 0 bases to trimming and J lost 2 bases, with 18 bases between them. Looked up from germline, CDR1 is MNHNY and CDR2 is SVGAGI (reference sequence). CDR3 region: CASSYSILGGRDTDTQYF. CDR3 bases: TGTGCCAGCAGTTACTCGATTCTCGGGGGGCGTGACACAGATACGCAGTATTTT.

Concerning this clonotype: One end of the junction varies from germline; a read error may be responsible. The chain joins TRBV20-1 to TRBJ2-2, with D possibly being TRBD2 (6 bases). Germline loops: CDR1 DFQATT, CDR2 SNEGSKA (reference sequence). CDR3 length equals 14 residues. For the CDR3, the DNA is TGCAGTGCTAGCCCCCGCGAAGTCACCGGGGGGCTGTTTTTT. The encoded protein is CSASPREVTGGLFF.

The V gene is TRBV4-3, the J gene TRBJ2-3; D may match TRBD1 or TRBD2 (5 bases each). V lost 4 bases to trimming and J lost 4 bases, with 9 bases between them. The CDR3 loop spans 13 amino acids. The germline CDR1 and CDR2 sequences are LGHNA and YSLEER. CDR3 residues: CASSRGTADTQYF. The CDR3 nucleotides are TGCGCCAGCAGCCGAGGGACCGCAGATACGCAGTATTTT.

The chain employs TRBV7-3 and TRBJ1-3, with TRBD1 matching over 7 bases. V shed 1 base, J shed 4 bases, and the junction held 4 bases outside the gene matches. The CDR3 is made up of 15 amino acids. Looked up from germline, CDR1 is SGHTA and CDR2 is FQGTGA. CDR3 in DNA: TGTGCCAGCAGCTTAAACCCAGGGGGAGGAAACACCATATATTTT. Protein sequence: CASSLNPGGGNTIYF. Full variable domain (missing parts from reference TRBV7-3 and TRBJ1-3): GAGVSQTPSNKVTEKGKYVELRCDPISGHTALYWYRQSLGQGPEFLIYFQGTGAADDSGLPNDRFFAVRPEGSVSTLKIQRTERGDSAVYLCASSLNPGGGNTIYFGEGSWLTVV.